The 8 T cell receptor beta chains listed next were all sequenced from one sample in a study of blood T cell repertoires in COVID-19. TCRdb's table, derived via immunoSEQ multiplex PCR, lists solely in-frame clones and lacks some. The table has roughly 100,000 clones, 80% to 95% seen once. The sample taken for sequencing was peripheral blood. Receptors were obtained from a woman in her fifties or sixties in a cohort sampled during active COVID-19.

The chain employs TRBV25-1 and TRBJ2-5; 11 positions agree with TRBD2. The germline V gene encodes CDR1 MGHDK and CDR2 SYGVNS. The CDR3 sequence is 16 residues long. J lost 5 bases, V lost 2 bases, and 7 bases had no gene match. The CDR3 coding sequence is TGTGCCAGCAGTGAAGGAGGGCTAGCGGGGGGTGAGACCCAGTACTTC. Translating it yields CASSEGGLAGGETQYF.

The gene calls are TRBV18 and TRBJ1-2, with D tentatively TRBD1 (6 bases). Germline assignment: CDR1 KGHSH and CDR2 LQKENI. Trimming stripped 0 bases from V and 7 bases from J, with 15 bases between. The CDR3 loop spans 15 amino acids. CDR3 loop: CASSPPGGALTGYTF. CDR3 nucleotides: TGTGCCAGCTCACCACCGGGGGGGGCCCTTACTGGCTACACCTTC. The full variable domain, its missing parts supplied by reference TRBV18 and TRBJ1-2, is NAGVMQNPRHLVRRRGQEARLRCSPMKGHSHVYWYRQLPEEGLKFMVYLQKENIIDESGMPKERFSAEFPKEGPSILRIQQVVRGDSAAYFCASSPPGGALTGYTFGSGTRLTVV.

The V call is TRBV7-6, the J call TRBJ2-5; 7 bases agree with TRBD1. In germline, CDR1 is SGHVS, CDR2 FNYEAQ. The CDR3 sequence is 14 residues long. J gave up 4 bases and V 5 bases, and 7 bases lay outside the gene matches. CDR3 loop: CASSPPGGRETQYF. The CDR3 bases are TGTGCCAGCAGCCCCCCAGGGGGTAGAGAGACCCAGTACTTC.

This clone was picked up one time. The chain has TRBV2 and TRBJ2-1; the D gene is possibly TRBD2 (6 bases). Between the trimmed V and J ends, which lost 2 bases and 9 bases, there was a span of 20 bases. The CDR3 has 16 residues. Germline CDR1 is SNHLY and CDR2 is FYNNEI. The CDR3, as DNA: TGTGCCAGCAGTGAAAGACGGGGGTCCCTAATTGGTGAGCAGTTCTTC. Its protein product is CASSERRGSLIGEQFF.

The V gene is TRBV5-1, the J gene TRBJ1-2; TRBD1 agrees at 7 bases. Trimming at V came to 0 bases and at J to 8 bases, leaving 10 bases not matched to a gene. The germline V gene has CDR1 SGHRS and CDR2 YFSETQ. The CDR3 has 15 residues. CDR3 region: CASSLAGGRAEGYTF. The CDR3 coding sequence is TGCGCCAGCAGCTTGGCAGGGGGTCGGGCGGAAGGCTACACCTTC.

The J gene is TRBJ1-3, the V gene TRBV6-5, with D possibly being TRBD1 (5 bases). The CDR3 loop spans 14 amino acids. The V gene lost 5 bases and the J gene lost 3 bases, with 11 bases spanning the gap. CDR1 is MNHEY and CDR2 is SVGAGI in the germline V gene. CDR3 DNA: TGTGCCAGCAGTAGCCCGGGGGGTGGAAACACCATATATTTT. It yields the protein CASSSPGGGNTIYF.

This chain joins TRBV19 and TRBJ1-2; 9 positions agree with TRBD1. CDR3 length: 16 residues. Germline trimming cut 4 bases from V and 1 base from J; bases unmatched to any gene: 7. Germline CDR1 is LNHDA and CDR2 is SQIVND (reference sequence). In DNA form, the CDR3 reads TGTGCCAGTAGTACCCGGACAGGGGCTGATAACTATGGCTACACCTTC. Protein sequence: CASSTRTGADNYGYTF.

CDR3 DNA: TGCGCCAGCAGCTTGGGGACAGGGGACCACGAGCAGTACTTC. It specifies CASSLGTGDHEQYF. This chain uses TRBV5-1 with TRBJ2-7, with 9 bases fitting TRBD1. There are 14 residues in the CDR3. Looked up from germline, CDR1 is SGHRS and CDR2 is YFSETQ. After removal of 0 bases from V and 5 bases from J, the junction contained 3 bases not matched to a gene.